Listed below are T cell receptor beta chains from one sample, sequenced in a study of shared clonotypes between healthy human individuals. TCRdb's table, derived via immunoSEQ multiplex PCR, lists solely in-frame clones and lacks some. This table has roughly 500,000 clones, over 60% appearing once. The specimen sequenced was PBMCs. The receptors derive from a woman in her thirties or forties in good health. Some clones in this sample may be carry-over from other donors' samples. The CDR3 runs from the conserved cysteine through the conserved F or W. The D gene is left open where the match is weak. The size entry is marked missing in some rows and otherwise reads once, few, many or a size class.

j_call | d_call | clone_size | v_call | cdr3_nt | cdr3_aa
TRBJ2-7 | TRBD1 | . | TRBV5-1 | TGCGCCAGCAGCAATGGTCCGGGACAGGGATACGAGCAGTACTTC | CASSNGPGQGYEQYF
TRBJ2-3 | TRBD1 | few | TRBV30 | TGTGCCTGGAGTGAGGGGGACAGCGATACAGATACGCAGTATTTT | CAWSEGDSDTDTQYF
TRBJ2-5 | TRBD1 | . | TRBV5-5 | TGTGCCAGCAGCTTGGCCCCAGGGGGCAGGGAGACCCAGTACTTC | CASSLAPGGRETQYF
TRBJ1-1 | . | . | TRBV5-6 | TGTGCCAGCAGCCCCCTCACTGCAGGAAAGTACACTGAAGCTTTCTTT | CASSPLTAGKYTEAFF
TRBJ2-1 | TRBD2 | many | TRBV13 | TGTGCCAGCAGCTTACTTCCCGGGACTAGCGGGAGGGCCGGGCAGGATGAGCAGTTCTTC | CASSLLPGTSGRAGQDEQFF
TRBJ1-3 | TRBD1 | . | TRBV10-3 | TGTGCCATCAGTGAGTCCGGGACAGGGCCGGTCTCTGGAAACACCATATATTTT | CAISESGTGPVSGNTIYF
TRBJ2-1 | . | . | TRBV9 | TGTGCCAGCAGCCCCTCCTTAGCTGAGCAGTTCTTC | CASSPSLAEQFF
TRBJ1-5 | . | . | TRBV2 | TGTGCCAGCAGGCAGGGACCTAGTCAGCCCCAGCATTTT | CASRQGPSQPQHF
TRBJ2-7 | TRBD2 | . | TRBV5-4 | TGTGCCAGCAGTAGTACGACTAGCCCGGTCTACGAGCAGTACTTC | CASSSTTSPVYEQYF
TRBJ2-2 | . | . | TRBV7-7 | TGTGCCAGCAGCTTACAGGGAGCGGGCGGGGAGCTGTTTTTT | CASSLQGAGGELFF
TRBJ1-5 | . | . | TRBV30 | TGTGCCTGGAGTGTCTTGGGTAGGAATCAGCCCCAGCATTTT | CAWSVLGRNQPQHF
TRBJ1-2 | . | . | TRBV28 | TGTGCCAGCAGGGGTGGGTTCTATGGCTACACCTTC | CASRGGFYGYTF
TRBJ2-3 | TRBD2 | once | TRBV19 | TGTGCCAGTAGTATAGGGGCTAGCGGGAGAGATACGCAGTATTTT | CASSIGASGRDTQYF
TRBJ1-5 | . | few | TRBV28 | TGTGCCAGCAGCATCGGGGGTACAAATCAGCCCCAGCATTTT | CASSIGGTNQPQHF
TRBJ1-4 | . | . | TRBV19 | TGTGCCAGTAGTATCTCCGCAGGGAATGAAAAACTGTTTTTT | CASSISAGNEKLFF
TRBJ2-1 | TRBD2 | once | TRBV7-3 | TGTGCCAGCAGCCCACTAGCGGGAGGACCGGGGGAGCAGTTCTTC | CASSPLAGGPGEQFF
TRBJ2-5 | TRBD1 | . | TRBV6-6 | TGTGCCAGCAATGAGCCCCGACAGGGCGTGGAGACCCAGTACTTC | CASNEPRQGVETQYF
TRBJ2-1 | . | many | TRBV4-2 | TGTGCCAGCAGCCAAGATCCGGGAGAAGGGTACAATGAGCAGTTCTTC | CASSQDPGEGYNEQFF
TRBJ2-7 | TRBD2 | few | TRBV14 | TGTGCCAGCAGCCAAGTGGTCTCTAGCGGGAGGTCCCTCCTCGGGAACGAGCAGTACTTC | CASSQVVSSGRSLLGNEQYF
TRBJ2-1 | TRBD2 | . | TRBV27 | TGTGCCAGCAGTCAACTAGCGGGAGGCACCAGCTCCTACAATGAGCAGTTCTTC | CASSQLAGGTSSYNEQFF
TRBJ2-1 | TRBD2 | few | TRBV29-1 | TGCAGCGTCCGCCGAGCGGGAGGGCTTGGAAATGAGCAGTTCTTC | CSVRRAGGLGNEQFF
TRBJ1-4 | TRBD1 | . | TRBV27 | TGTGCCAGCAGTCTCACCCGGACAGGTGATAATGAAAAACTGTTTTTT | CASSLTRTGDNEKLFF
TRBJ1-5 | TRBD1 | . | TRBV5-6 | TGTGCCAGCAGCCCTAGGGGGCGCGCAGAAAGTCCCCAGCATTTT | CASSPRGRAESPQHF
TRBJ1-4 | TRBD1 | . | TRBV6-5 | TGTGCCAGCAGTTACTCGCAGGGGGCGGGTGAAAAACTGTTTTTT | CASSYSQGAGEKLFF
TRBJ2-4 | . | . | TRBV7-2 | TGTGCCAGCAGCTTAAATCCCAGGGGCCTAGCCAAAAACATTCAGTACTTC | CASSLNPRGLAKNIQYF
TRBJ2-3 | . | . | TRBV27 | TGTGCCAGCAGTTTATCGGACATGGGTACAGATACGCAGTATTTT | CASSLSDMGTDTQYF
TRBJ2-1 | . | . | TRBV11-2 | TGTGCCAGCAGCTTGATCATGGGGACACCCGCCCGGGAGCAGTTCTTC | CASSLIMGTPAREQFF
TRBJ2-1 | TRBD2 | . | TRBV7-2 | TGTGCCAGCAGCTTAGAGCGGGGGACCTACAATGAGCAGTTCTTC | CASSLERGTYNEQFF
TRBJ2-2 | . | . | TRBV6-4 | TGTGCCAGCAGGGACTTAGGCACCGGGGAGCTGTTTTTT | CASRDLGTGELFF
TRBJ2-1 | TRBD2 | . | TRBV4-3 | TGCGCCAGCAGCCAAGACGCACTAGCGGGCCACAATGAGCAGTTCTTC | CASSQDALAGHNEQFF
TRBJ2-1 | . | . | TRBV2 | TGTGCCAGCAGTCCTGACTGGTACAATGAGCAGTTCTTC | CASSPDWYNEQFF
TRBJ2-2 | TRBD2 | . | TRBV18 | TGTGCCAGCTCAGCGTCGGGACTAGATCCCGGGGAGCTGTTTTTT | CASSASGLDPGELFF
TRBJ2-5 | . | . | TRBV9 | TGTGCCAGCAGCGCGGAAACAGGGCAGAGGCAGGAGACCCAGTACTTC | CASSAETGQRQETQYF
TRBJ2-2 | . | . | TRBV30 | TGTGCCTGGACCCTGTGGGCGGGCCTAAACACCGGGGAGCTGTTTTTT | CAWTLWAGLNTGELFF
TRBJ2-2 | TRBD1 | . | TRBV5-1 | TGCGCCAGCAGCTTGCCCACAGGGGGACTGAACACCGGGGAGCTGTTTTTT | CASSLPTGGLNTGELFF
TRBJ2-2 | TRBD2 | . | TRBV9 | TGTGCCAGCAGCGTAGCTAGCGGAAACACCGGGGAGCTGTTTTTT | CASSVASGNTGELFF
TRBJ2-7 | TRBD1 | few | TRBV7-8 | TGTGCCAGCAGCCTCCGGGACAGGGGTCTGGCCTACGAGCAGTACTTC | CASSLRDRGLAYEQYF
TRBJ1-1 | . | . | TRBV19 | TGTGCCAGTAGTCCGGAGGGGCGGATGAACACTGAAGCTTTCTTT | CASSPEGRMNTEAFF
TRBJ1-4 | . | . | TRBV5-1 | TGCGCCAGCAGCTTGGTCGGCGCTGGGGGCGAAAAACTGTTTTTT | CASSLVGAGGEKLFF
TRBJ2-7 | TRBD1 | . | TRBV28 | TGTGCCAGCAGCCCCACCCCCGGGACAGGAATTAGTAGCTCCTACGAGCAGTACTTC | CASSPTPGTGISSSYEQYF
TRBJ1-2 | . | . | TRBV19 | TGTGCCAGTAGTTTGGGCTCTAACTATGGCTACACCTTC | CASSLGSNYGYTF
TRBJ2-5 | . | few | TRBV4-2 | TGTGCCAGCAGCCAAGATGACCTAGAGGGTGTGGAGACCCAGTACTTC | CASSQDDLEGVETQYF
TRBJ2-7 | . | . | TRBV18 | TGTGCCAGCTCACCCACGTCCTACGAGCAGTACTTC | CASSPTSYEQYF
TRBJ2-5 | . | . | TRBV9 | TGTGCCAGCAGCTCCTACTCCGAGCAAGAGACCCAGTACTTC | CASSSYSEQETQYF
TRBJ2-1 | . | . | TRBV7-9 | TGTGCCAGCAGCTTAGGGCTAGTATTTACAAATGAGCAGTTCTTC | CASSLGLVFTNEQFF
TRBJ2-2 | TRBD2 | . | TRBV25-1 | TGTGCCAGCAGTGAATGGGCGGGAGGGCCAACCGGGGAGCTGTTTTTT | CASSEWAGGPTGELFF
TRBJ1-1 | TRBD1 | . | TRBV2 | TGTGCCAGCAGCCGGGACAGCGAAAAAGCTTTCTTT | CASSRDSEKAFF
TRBJ2-7 | . | . | TRBV7-3 | TGTGCCAGCAGCTCCACGTTCGGCTACGAGCAGTACTTC | CASSSTFGYEQYF
TRBJ2-1 | . | . | TRBV6-4 | TGTGCCAGCAGTGCCTCTCTAGCAAACTCCTACAATGAGCAGTTCTTC | CASSASLANSYNEQFF
TRBJ2-1 | . | once | TRBV7-3 | TGTGCCAGCAGCTTAACGGGACGCGCTTACAATGAGCAGTTCTTC | CASSLTGRAYNEQFF
TRBJ2-1 | TRBD1 | few | TRBV29-1 | TGCAGCGCAAAGGTTCCGGGACAGGGGGATGAGCAGTTCTTC | CSAKVPGQGDEQFF
TRBJ1-1 | . | . | TRBV2 | TGTGCCAGCAGGCCGACGGACGGATACCTGCAAGCTTTCTTT | CASRPTDGYLQAFF
TRBJ2-1 | . | . | TRBV28 | TGTGCCAGCAGTGGCCGGAGGTCGAGCTCCTACAATGAGCAGTTCTTC | CASSGRRSSSYNEQFF
TRBJ2-7 | TRBD2 | . | TRBV6-6 | TGTGCCAGCAGAGAAAGCGGGAGAGTCTCCTACGAGCAGTACTTC | CASRESGRVSYEQYF
TRBJ1-2 | . | . | TRBV6-5 | TGTGCCAGCAGACGTCCTGGAGGGCCTATTGGCTACACCTTC | CASRRPGGPIGYTF
TRBJ2-7 | . | . | TRBV20-1 | TGCAGTGCTATTAGGGCCTACGAGCAGTACTTC | CSAIRAYEQYF
TRBJ2-7 | . | once | TRBV28 | TGTGCCAGCAGCCCCCCAGCGGCCGTCTCCTACGAGCAGTACTTC | CASSPPAAVSYEQYF
TRBJ2-2 | TRBD1 | . | TRBV18 | TGTGCCAGCTCACCTCGGACAGGGGTGACCGGGGAGCTGTTTTTT | CASSPRTGVTGELFF
TRBJ2-5 | TRBD2 | many | TRBV30 | TGTGCCGGGACGGGGGGGTTGAAGACCCAGTACTTC | CAGTGGLKTQYF